These 22 T cell receptor beta chains came from one sample sequenced in a study of T cells in localized non-small cell lung cancer. TCRdb's table, derived via immunoSEQ multiplex PCR, lists solely in-frame clones and lacks some. The table includes about 41,000 clones, roughly 90% detected once. Sequences were derived from peripheral blood, sampled before any cancer treatment. These receptors were collected from an older female donor with stage I squamous cell lung carcinoma.

This CDR3 reads CASSDGDRGFNGGNTIYF. The CDR3 DNA reads as TGTGCCAGCAGCGATGGGGACCGAGGCTTCAACGGGGGAAACACCATATATTTT. The V gene is TRBV9, the J gene TRBJ1-3; TRBD1 is a possible D gene (5 bases). V was clipped by 3 bases and J by 4 bases, with 23 bases between them. This CDR3 spans 18 amino acids. The germline V gene has CDR1 SGDLS and CDR2 YYNGEE.

The table lists this clone with a count of one. V and J are TRBV30 and TRBJ1-2; tentative D call: TRBD1 (5 bases). CDR3 length equals 16 residues. V lost 3 bases to trimming and J lost 4 bases, with 21 bases between them. Germline loops: CDR1 GTSNPN, CDR2 SVGIG (reference sequence). The CDR3 sequence is CAWRTRGQLRGYGYTF. DNA for the CDR3: TGTGCCTGGAGAACCCGTGGACAACTCAGAGGCTATGGCTACACCTTC.

The chain joins TRBV6-6 to TRBJ1-1, with D perhaps matching TRBD1 (5 bases). The CDR3 length is 13 residues. Looked up from germline, CDR1 is MNHNY and CDR2 is SVGAGI (reference sequence). V was shortened by 6 bases and J by 1 base, with 9 bases between the two germline ends. CDR3 sequence reads: CASRGGQNTEAFF. In nucleotides, the CDR3 is TGTGCCAGCAGGGGAGGACAGAACACTGAAGCTTTCTTT.

The rearrangement uses TRBV9 and TRBJ2-5; D is ambiguous. The germline V gene has CDR1 SGDLS and CDR2 YYNGEE. The CDR3 has 13 residues. With 3 bases removed from V and 4 bases from J, the gap between germline ends came to 10 bases. CDR3 protein: CASSARMGETQYF. The DNA of the CDR3 is TGTGCCAGCAGCGCCCGGATGGGAGAGACCCAGTACTTC.

The chain has TRBV5-5 and TRBJ2-1; no reliable D call. The CDR3 loop spans 12 amino acids. V lost 2 bases and J 6 bases, leaving 6 bases between the germline ends. CDR1 is SGHKS and CDR2 is YYEKEE in the germline V gene (reference sequence). The CDR3 spells CASSLNTNEQFF. In DNA form, the CDR3 reads TGTGCCAGCAGCTTAAACACCAATGAGCAGTTCTTC.

This clone is classed as medium-sized. The rearrangement links TRBV7-4 to TRBJ1-1; no definite D call. Deletions cut 4 bases from V and 11 bases from J, with 8 bases between. Looked up from germline, CDR1 is SGHVT and CDR2 is SQSDAQ. The CDR3 has 10 amino acids. CDR3 DNA sequence: TGTGCCAGCAGCTCCCGGACGGCTTTCTTT. Translation: CASSSRTAFF.

This clone was seen once. The chain has TRBV5-1 and TRBJ2-7; maybe TRBD1 (5 bases). The CDR3 is 18 amino acids. Trimming left V 0 bases short and J 3 bases short, with 22 bases between. Germline V gene data show CDR1 as SGHRS and CDR2 as YFSETQ. In DNA form, the CDR3 reads TGCGCCAGCAGCTTGGGGGCCTCCCACAGGTCAGTGGTCTACGAGCAGTACTTC. This gives the protein CASSLGASHRSVVYEQYF.

V usage is TRBV5-4 and J usage is TRBJ2-5, with 14 bases fitting TRBD2. V shed 4 bases, J shed 4 bases, and the junction held 6 bases outside the gene matches. CDR1 is SGHNT, CDR2 YYREEE, per germline (reference sequence). This CDR3 comprises 16 residues. This CDR3 is CASSTGLAGVGETQYF. In DNA, the CDR3 is TGTGCCAGCAGCACGGGACTAGCGGGAGTGGGAGAGACCCAGTACTTC.

The chain joins TRBV2 to TRBJ2-4; 7 bases are shared with TRBD1. V shed 8 bases and J 4 bases; nucleotides not matched to a gene: 8. Germline lookup yields CDR1 SNHLY and CDR2 FYNNEI. This CDR3 is 14 amino acids long. CDR3 in amino acids: CASVLQGLKNIQYF. The DNA for the CDR3 is TGTGCCAGCGTTCTACAGGGGTTGAAAAACATTCAGTACTTC.

The rearrangement joins TRBV19 to TRBJ2-7, with a weak D call TRBD2 (6 bases). Germline-derived CDR1 and CDR2 are LNHDA and SQIVND (reference sequence). This CDR3 has 13 residues. Deletions cut 4 bases from V and 3 bases from J, with 10 bases between. The CDR3 sequence is CASSRSGDYEQYF. CDR3 nucleotide sequence: TGTGCCAGTAGTAGGTCGGGAGACTACGAGCAGTACTTC.

This clone showed up just once. This chain joins TRBV29-1 and TRBJ2-5; D perhaps matches TRBD2 (6 bases). Germline V CDR1 and CDR2: SQVTM, ANQGSEA. The length of the CDR3 is 14 residues. The V and J ends lost 6 bases and 2 bases respectively, with 16 bases between them. In DNA form, the CDR3 reads TGCAGCGTCTCCAGCTCGGGGAGGCAAGAGACCCAGTACTTC. It is translated as CSVSSSGRQETQYF.

The chain has TRBV25-1 and TRBJ2-3; TRBD2 agrees at 7 bases. The CDR3 runs to 13 residues. Germline V CDR1 and CDR2: MGHDK, SYGVNS. V was pared by 5 bases and J by 3 bases, with 2 bases of the junction left unmatched. CDR3 protein: CASSLAATDTQYF. The CDR3 bases are TGTGCCAGCAGTCTAGCGGCGACAGATACGCAGTATTTT.

As DNA, the CDR3 is TGTGCCAGCAGTGCTTATACAGGGTCCGGGGAGCTGTTTTTT. It codes for CASSAYTGSGELFF. The rearrangement uses TRBV25-1 and TRBJ2-2; possible D gene TRBD1, 6 bases. CDR3 size: 14 residues. Germline V CDR1 and CDR2: MGHDK, SYGVNS. V lost 4 bases and J 6 bases, leaving 12 bases between the germline ends. The full variable domain, completed using reference TRBV25-1 and TRBJ2-2, is EADIYQTPRYLVIGTGKKITLECSQTMGHDKMYWYQQDPGMELHLIHYSYGVNSTEKGDLSSESTVSRIRTEHFPLTLESARPSHTSQYLCASSAYTGSGELFFGEGSRLTVL.

The chain joins TRBV5-4 to TRBJ2-1, with TRBD2 matching 9 bases. The CDR3 has 15 residues. Trimming took 0 bases from V and 8 from J; bases not matched to a gene: 6. Germline V lookup: CDR1 SGHNT, CDR2 YYREEE (reference sequence). DNA for the CDR3: TGTGCCAGCAGCTTGGGAGTAGCGGGAGACTATGAGCAGTTCTTC. Amino acids: CASSLGVAGDYEQFF.

The chain uses TRBV19 and TRBJ1-3; the D gene is possibly TRBD1 (5 bases). Germline assignment: CDR1 LNHDA and CDR2 SQIVND (reference sequence). The CDR3 has 15 amino acids. With 7 bases removed from V and 0 bases from J, the gap between germline ends came to 13 bases. CDR3 amino acids: CASTPRGHSGNTIYF. As DNA, the CDR3 is TGTGCCAGTACGCCCCGTGGACACTCTGGAAACACCATATATTTT. The full variable domain, its missing parts supplied by reference TRBV19 and TRBJ1-3, is DGGITQSPKYLFRKEGQNVTLSCEQNLNHDAMYWYRQDPGQGLRLIYYSQIVNDFQKGDIAEGYSVSREKKESFPLTVTSAQKNPTAFYLCASTPRGHSGNTIYFGEGSWLTVV.

The chain combines TRBV5-1 with TRBJ2-5, with TRBD2 identical over 13 bases. The CDR3 runs to 18 residues. Germline lookup yields CDR1 SGHRS and CDR2 YFSETQ. V lost 4 bases to trimming and J lost 1 base; unmatched junction nucleotides: 10. CDR3 protein: CASSPGLAGLTTQETQYF. The CDR3 DNA reads TGCGCCAGCAGCCCGGGACTAGCGGGACTTACTACCCAAGAGACCCAGTACTTC.

The J gene is TRBJ2-7, the V gene TRBV4-1, with TRBD2 identical over 9 bases. The germline V gene has CDR1 MGHRA and CDR2 YSYEKL. CDR3 length: 16 amino acids. The V gene end was trimmed by 3 bases and the J gene end by 2 bases; junction bases not matched to a gene: 8. DNA for the CDR3: TGCGCCAGCAGCCACCTTCGAAGCGGGAGGCCCTACGAGCAGTACTTC. Protein: CASSHLRSGRPYEQYF.

This chain connects TRBV6-1 to TRBJ1-1, with D unclear. This CDR3 region has 13 residues. Germline CDR1 reads MNHNS; CDR2 reads SASEGT. The V end was cut by 4 bases, the J end by 4 bases, with 10 bases between. As DNA, the CDR3 is TGTGCCAGCAGTGTGGATGGCGGCACTGAAGCTTTCTTT. Residues: CASSVDGGTEAFF.

The chain's CDR3 is CASSPWGASQETQYF. For the CDR3, the DNA is TGTGCCAGCTCACCATGGGGTGCTAGCCAAGAGACCCAGTACTTC. The chain couples TRBV18 to TRBJ2-5; D not resolved. The CDR3 has 15 amino acids. Deletions cut 2 bases from V and 1 base from J, with 11 bases between. The germline gives CDR1 KGHSH, CDR2 LQKENI.

V gene TRBV2 combines with J gene TRBJ2-7; D is possibly TRBD1 (6 bases). The length of the CDR3 is 15 residues. Trimming took off 6 bases at V and 3 bases at J, with 18 bases between the two ends. CDR1 is SNHLY and CDR2 is FYNNEI in the germline V gene. The CDR3 DNA reads TGTGCCAGCAGCGCCTTGGACAGAGACGGCTACGAGCAGTACTTC. This codes for CASSALDRDGYEQYF.

The chain couples TRBV27 to TRBJ2-1; 7 bases match TRBD2. The CDR3 extends over 15 amino acids. Germline lookup yields CDR1 MNHEY and CDR2 SMNVEV (reference sequence). The junction had 8 bases not matched to a gene; V was cut back by 7 bases and J by 2 bases. The CDR3 bases are TGTGCCAGCACCCAGGGCGGGGGAGCCTACAATGAGCAGTTCTTC. This codes for CASTQGGGAYNEQFF.

The chain joins TRBV12-5 to TRBJ2-7; 7 bases match TRBD1. The trim removed 2 bases at V and 0 bases at J, leaving 7 bases unmatched. There are 16 residues in the CDR3. CDR1 is LGHNT, CDR2 FRNRAP, per germline. CDR3 DNA: TGTGCTAGTGGTTTGCGGACAGGTACAAGCTCCTACGAGCAGTACTTC. This gives the protein CASGLRTGTSSYEQYF.